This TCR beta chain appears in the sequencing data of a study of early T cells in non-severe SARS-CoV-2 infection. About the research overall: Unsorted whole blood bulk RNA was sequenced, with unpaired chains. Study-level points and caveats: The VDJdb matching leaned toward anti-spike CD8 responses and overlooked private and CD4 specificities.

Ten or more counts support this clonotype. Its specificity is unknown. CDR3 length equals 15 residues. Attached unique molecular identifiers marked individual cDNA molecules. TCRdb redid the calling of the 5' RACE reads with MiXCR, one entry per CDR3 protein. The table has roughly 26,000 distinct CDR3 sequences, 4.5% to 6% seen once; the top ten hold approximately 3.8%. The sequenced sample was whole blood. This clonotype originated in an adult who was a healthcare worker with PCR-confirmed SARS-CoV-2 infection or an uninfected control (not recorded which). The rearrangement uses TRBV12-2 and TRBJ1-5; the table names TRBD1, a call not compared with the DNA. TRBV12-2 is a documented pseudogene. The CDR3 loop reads CASRLGHGNNQPQHF. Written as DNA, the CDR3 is TGTGCAAGTCGCTTAGGGCACGGGAACAATCAGCCCCAGCATTTT.